The rows below give T cell receptor beta chains drawn from one sample of a study of cytotoxic CD8 clonotypes in ibrutinib-treated CLL. Assay used: immunoSEQ multiplex PCR; TCRdb lists only in-frame clones, some missing. The repertoire holds over 150,000 clones, around 84% seen once, with roughly 2% in the top ten. Sample: PBMCs, taken after 12 months of ibrutinib treatment. Every receptor here comes from a human donor with chronic lymphocytic leukemia. The CDR3 runs from the conserved cysteine through the conserved F or W. The D gene is left open where the match is weak. Size is omitted from some rows. Given values are once, few, many or a class for expanded clones.

D: NA
size: NA
J: TRBJ1-1
V: TRBV7-3
DNA: TGTGCCAGCAGCCCGCACAACGGGAACCCCAACACTGAAGCTTTCTTT
CDR3: CASSPHNGNPNTEAFF

D: TRBD1
size: NA
J: TRBJ1-2
V: TRBV5-1
DNA: TGCGCCAGCAGCGTCCAACAGGGGGCGGAATATGGCTACACCTTC
CDR3: CASSVQQGAEYGYTF

D: NA
size: few
J: TRBJ1-2
V: TRBV28
DNA: TGTGCCAGCAAGACGGCGGGGGGCAGCTATGGCTACACCTTC
CDR3: CASKTAGGSYGYTF

D: NA
size: few
J: TRBJ1-2
V: TRBV4-1
DNA: TGCGCCAGCAGCCAATACGGACTCGCTGGGGCGGATGGCTACACCTTC
CDR3: CASSQYGLAGADGYTF

D: NA
size: NA
J: TRBJ1-6
V: TRBV6-6
DNA: TGTGCCAGCAGGCACCCCCAGGGTGGCAATTCACCCCTCCACTTT
CDR3: CASRHPQGGNSPLHF

D: TRBD1
size: NA
J: TRBJ2-7
V: TRBV7-2
DNA: TGTGCCAGCAGCCCCCCGGGACAGGGGGAATCATCCCCCTACGAGCAGTACTTC
CDR3: CASSPPGQGESSPYEQYF

D: TRBD2
size: NA
J: TRBJ2-1
V: TRBV5-6
DNA: TGTGCCAGCAGCACGACTAGCGGGACCAGCTCCTACAATGAGCAGTTCTTC
CDR3: CASSTTSGTSSYNEQFF

D: NA
size: NA
J: TRBJ2-7
V: TRBV19
DNA: TGTGCCAGTAGTATGAGAGAGCGGGACGAGCAGTACTTC
CDR3: CASSMRERDEQYF

D: TRBD1
size: NA
J: TRBJ1-6
V: TRBV30
DNA: TGTGCCTGGGGACAGGGGGTCCTCGGTAATTCACCCCTCCACTTT
CDR3: CAWGQGVLGNSPLHF

D: NA
size: NA
J: TRBJ2-3
V: TRBV6-6
DNA: TGTGCCAGCAGTGTGCTTCAAGATACGCAGTATTTT
CDR3: CASSVLQDTQYF

D: NA
size: NA
J: TRBJ2-6
V: TRBV5-6
DNA: TGTGCCAGCAGCTTGGCGGTGAATACCGGCTCTGGGGCCAACGTCCTGACTTTC
CDR3: CASSLAVNTGSGANVLTF

D: NA
size: NA
J: TRBJ1-1
V: TRBV7-2
DNA: TGTGCCAGCAGCTCCTCAGGGGTTGGGGGCCTTCATATGAACACTGAAGCTTTCTTT
CDR3: CASSSSGVGGLHMNTEAFF

D: NA
size: NA
J: TRBJ1-2
V: TRBV2
DNA: TGTGCCAGCAGTGAAGTAGGGACTAACTATGGCTACACCTTC
CDR3: CASSEVGTNYGYTF

D: TRBD1
size: NA
J: TRBJ1-6
V: TRBV6-1
DNA: TGTGCCAGCAGTGATCGGGACAGGGTCCACTCCTATAATTCACCCCTCCACTTT
CDR3: CASSDRDRVHSYNSPLHF

D: NA
size: NA
J: TRBJ1-5
V: TRBV28
DNA: TGTGCCAGCGCTGGGGAAAGGGATCTGCCCCAGCATTTT
CDR3: CASAGERDLPQHF

D: NA
size: NA
J: TRBJ1-1
V: TRBV7-9
DNA: TGTGCCAGCAGCTTAGTCCCAGGACCGAACACTGAAGCTTTCTTT
CDR3: CASSLVPGPNTEAFF

D: TRBD2
size: NA
J: TRBJ2-3
V: TRBV7-2
DNA: TGTGCCAGCAGCTTCGGGGGGGCCTACACAGATACGCAGTATTTT
CDR3: CASSFGGAYTDTQYF

D: TRBD1
size: NA
J: TRBJ1-5
V: TRBV2
DNA: TGTGCCAGCAGTGGAGCAGGGGGCCTGCAGCCCCAGCATTTT
CDR3: CASSGAGGLQPQHF

D: TRBD1
size: NA
J: TRBJ2-1
V: TRBV4-3
DNA: TGCGCCAGCAGCCAGGGACCCAGGGGGCTGGACAATGAGCAGTTCTTC
CDR3: CASSQGPRGLDNEQFF

D: NA
size: NA
J: TRBJ1-2
V: TRBV6-6
DNA: TGTGCCAGCAGCCAGGACGGACTCTATGGCTACACCTTC
CDR3: CASSQDGLYGYTF

D: TRBD1
size: NA
J: TRBJ2-7
V: TRBV28
DNA: TGTGCCAGCACCCAAAGCGGACAGGACACCTACGAGCAGTACTTC
CDR3: CASTQSGQDTYEQYF

D: NA
size: few
J: TRBJ1-4
V: TRBV28
DNA: TGTGCCAGCAGTCGAGGGGGGTCGGGTGAAAAACTGTTTTTT
CDR3: CASSRGGSGEKLFF

D: NA
size: NA
J: TRBJ1-2
V: TRBV7-9
DNA: TGTGCCAGCAGCTTAATCGGGGGAGATGAGAGCGGTGGCTACACCTTC
CDR3: CASSLIGGDESGGYTF

D: NA
size: NA
J: TRBJ1-2
V: TRBV21-1
DNA: TGTGCCAGCAGCAAAGCCCCAGAGGCCTTC
CDR3: CASSKAPEAF

D: NA
size: NA
J: TRBJ2-6
V: TRBV18
DNA: TGTGCCAGCTCACAGCGACAGGTCTCTGGGGCCAACGTCCTGACTTTC
CDR3: CASSQRQVSGANVLTF

D: NA
size: NA
J: TRBJ2-2
V: TRBV11-2
DNA: TGTGCCAGCAGCCTTCACCCAACCGGGACACCGAACACCGGGGAGCTGTTTTTT
CDR3: CASSLHPTGTPNTGELFF

D: NA
size: NA
J: TRBJ2-3
V: TRBV27
DNA: TGTGCCAGCAGTTTCTATAGGGGGGATACGCAGTATTTT
CDR3: CASSFYRGDTQYF

D: NA
size: NA
J: TRBJ2-5
V: TRBV11-2
DNA: TGTGCCAGCAGCTTAACATCCCGGCCAGAGACCCAGTACTTC
CDR3: CASSLTSRPETQYF

D: TRBD1
size: NA
J: TRBJ2-2
V: TRBV11-2
DNA: TGTGCCAGCAGGCCCGGGACAGGGGGAGACGGGGAGCTGTTTTTT
CDR3: CASRPGTGGDGELFF

D: NA
size: NA
J: TRBJ1-5
V: TRBV30
DNA: TGTGCCTGGAGTCCCACTTGGGGGAATCAGCCCCAGCATTTT
CDR3: CAWSPTWGNQPQHF

D: NA
size: NA
J: TRBJ2-7
V: TRBV5-6
DNA: TGTGCCAGCAGCTTGGCCGTCCAGTCCTACGAGCAGTACTTC
CDR3: CASSLAVQSYEQYF

D: TRBD1
size: few
J: TRBJ2-2
V: TRBV4-2
DNA: TGTGCCAGCAGCCAAGTCGGGACAGCGAACACCGGGGAGCTGTTTTTT
CDR3: CASSQVGTANTGELFF

D: NA
size: NA
J: TRBJ1-3
V: TRBV27
DNA: TGTGCCAGCAGTGGTATGACGGGCCAAGGAAACACCATATATTTT
CDR3: CASSGMTGQGNTIYF